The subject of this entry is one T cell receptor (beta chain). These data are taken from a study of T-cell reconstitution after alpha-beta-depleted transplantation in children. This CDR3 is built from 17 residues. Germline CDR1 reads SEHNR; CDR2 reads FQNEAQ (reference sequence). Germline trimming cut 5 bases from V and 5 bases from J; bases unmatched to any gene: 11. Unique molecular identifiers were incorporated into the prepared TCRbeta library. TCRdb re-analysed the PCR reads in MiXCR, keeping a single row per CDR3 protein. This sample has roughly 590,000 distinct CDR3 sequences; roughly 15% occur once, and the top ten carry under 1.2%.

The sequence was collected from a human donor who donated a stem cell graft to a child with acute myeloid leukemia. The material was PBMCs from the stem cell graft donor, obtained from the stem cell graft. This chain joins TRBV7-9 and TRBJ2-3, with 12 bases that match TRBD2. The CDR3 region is CASSPSLAGGQGDTQYF. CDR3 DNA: TGTGCCAGCAGCCCCTCTCTAGCGGGGGGGCAGGGAGATACGCAGTATTTT.